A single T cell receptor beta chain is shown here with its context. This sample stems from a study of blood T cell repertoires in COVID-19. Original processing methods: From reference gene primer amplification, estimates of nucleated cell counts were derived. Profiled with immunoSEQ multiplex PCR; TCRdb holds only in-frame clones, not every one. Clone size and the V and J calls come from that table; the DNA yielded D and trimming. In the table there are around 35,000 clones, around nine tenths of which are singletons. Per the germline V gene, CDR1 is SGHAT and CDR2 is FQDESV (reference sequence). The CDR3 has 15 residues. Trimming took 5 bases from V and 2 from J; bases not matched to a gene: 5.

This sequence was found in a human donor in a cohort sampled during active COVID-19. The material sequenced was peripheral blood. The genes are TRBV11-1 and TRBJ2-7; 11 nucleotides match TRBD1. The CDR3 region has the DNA TGTGCCAGCAGCACGCAGGGACAGGGGGCCTACGAGCAGTACTTC. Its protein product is CASSTQGQGAYEQYF.